The 14 T cell receptor beta chains given below trace back to one sample, sequenced in a study of beta chain features in type 1 diabetes. Investigators reverse transcribed all isolated RNA, so they sequenced expressed TCRB transcripts. Assay: immunoSEQ multiplex PCR; the TCRdb copy retains only in-frame clones and omits some. Among some 10,000 clones listed, roughly 74% were seen once. Material: Tregs from blood. The origin of the receptors is a woman between 18 and 30 years old in good health.

The CDR3 spells CASSQLASLYNEQFF. The CDR3 DNA reads TGTGCCAGCTCACAATTAGCATCCCTGTACAATGAGCAGTTCTTC. This rearrangement joins TRBV18 to TRBJ2-1; unclear D gene. The germline V gene has CDR1 KGHSH and CDR2 LQKENI. The CDR3 loop spans 15 amino acids. Trimming shortened V by 4 bases and J by 4 bases, and 14 bases separated the two germline ends. The variable domain in full, with the rest retrieved from reference TRBV18 and TRBJ2-1, is NAGVMQNPRHLVRRRGQEARLRCSPMKGHSHVYWYRQLPEEGLKFMVYLQKENIIDESGMPKERFSAEFPKEGPSILRIQQVVRGDSAAYFCASSQLASLYNEQFFGPGTRLTVL.

The rearrangement links TRBV7-2 to TRBJ2-5, with a possible D match to TRBD2 (5 bases). Trimming shortened V by 0 bases and J by 5 bases, and 16 bases separated the two germline ends. This CDR3 is 16 amino acids long. In germline, CDR1 is SGHTA, CDR2 FQGNSA. CDR3 nucleotide sequence: TGTGCCAGCAGCTTAGCAGTCGGCGGGTCCATGGAGACCCAGTACTTC. It yields the protein CASSLAVGGSMETQYF.

The J gene is TRBJ2-7, the V gene TRBV6-5; TRBD1 matches at 9 bases. The V segment lost 5 bases and the J segment 4 bases; nucleotides outside the gene matches: 6. Germline-derived CDR1 and CDR2 are MNHEY and SVGAGI. This CDR3 has 14 amino acids. As DNA, the CDR3 is TGTGCCAGCAGTCCCAGGACAGGGGCATACGAGCAGTACTTC. It yields the protein CASSPRTGAYEQYF.

V and J are TRBV2 and TRBJ1-3; D unclear. CDR1 is SNHLY and CDR2 is FYNNEI in the germline V gene. This CDR3 is 15 amino acids long. Deletions cut 3 bases from V and 2 bases from J, with 11 bases between. The CDR3 bases are TGTGCCAGCAGTGAGAGCTCCGGGACTGGAAACACCATATATTTT. Its protein is CASSESSGTGNTIYF.

This chain uses TRBV7-2 with TRBJ1-4, with D hard to call. The CDR3 loop spans 12 amino acids. The germline CDR1 and CDR2 sequences are SGHTA and FQGNSA. The V end was cut by 2 bases, the J end by 7 bases, with 5 bases between. In nucleotides, the CDR3 is TGTGCCAGCAGCTTATACGGTGAAAAACTGTTTTTT. It specifies CASSLYGEKLFF.

The chain combines TRBV19 with TRBJ2-2, with unresolved D. The CDR3 sequence is 11 residues long. Germline V gene sequence: CDR1 LNHDA, CDR2 SQIVND (reference sequence). V was clipped by 10 bases and J by 6 bases, with 9 bases between them. CDR3 sequence reads: CATTVAGELFF. As DNA, the CDR3 is TGTGCCACCACAGTTGCCGGGGAGCTGTTTTTT. Together with reference TRBV19 and TRBJ2-2, the CDR3 gives the full variable domain: DGGITQSPKYLFRKEGQNVTLSCEQNLNHDAMYWYRQDPGQGLRLIYYSQIVNDFQKGDIAEGYSVSREKKESFPLTVTSAQKNPTAFYLCATTVAGELFFGEGSRLTVL.

The chain links TRBV10-3 to TRBJ2-7, with 7 bases matching TRBD1. The CDR3 contains 13 residues. From germline, CDR1 is ENHRY and CDR2 SYGVKD. Unmatched junction bases numbered 11, after V lost 10 bases and J lost 5 bases. CDR3 loop: CATTWDSYDEQYF. As DNA, the CDR3 is TGTGCCACTACATGGGACAGTTACGACGAGCAGTACTTC.

V is TRBV4-1 and J is TRBJ1-2, with D tentatively TRBD1 (6 bases). V shed 1 base and J shed 8 bases, with 17 bases lying between them. Germline V gene sequence: CDR1 MGHRA, CDR2 YSYEKL. CDR3 length: 15 residues. The CDR3 region has the DNA TGCGCCAGCAGCCAAGGACTTCGGGGGGCAGGAGGCTACACCTTC. Translation: CASSQGLRGAGGYTF.

The chain links TRBV4-1 to TRBJ1-5; 10 bases are shared with TRBD1. Trimming took 5 bases from V and 3 from J; bases not matched to a gene: 10. The CDR3 has 17 residues. CDR1 and CDR2 (germline): MGHRA, YSYEKL. The CDR3 reads CASSKAPGQGTNQPQHF. The CDR3 DNA is TGCGCCAGCAGCAAAGCTCCGGGACAGGGGACCAATCAGCCCCAGCATTTT.

J is TRBJ1-2 and V is TRBV27; 7 bases are a match to TRBD1. J gave up 7 bases and V 5 bases, and 10 bases lay outside the gene matches. This CDR3 spans 14 amino acids. Germline CDR1 is MNHEY and CDR2 is SMNVEV (reference sequence). CDR3 amino acids: CASSPLDRAGGYTF. The CDR3 nucleotides are TGTGCCAGCAGTCCCCTAGACAGGGCAGGTGGCTACACCTTC.

The J gene is TRBJ1-1, the V gene TRBV5-1, with TRBD1 as a possible D gene (5 bases). Germline CDR1 reads SGHRS; CDR2 reads YFSETQ. The V end was cut by 1 base, the J end by 4 bases, with 11 bases between. CDR3 size: 14 residues. The CDR3 here is CASSLWGGGTEAFF. CDR3 coding DNA: TGCGCCAGCAGCTTGTGGGGCGGTGGCACTGAAGCTTTCTTT. Drawing the rest from reference TRBV5-1 and TRBJ1-1, the complete variable domain is KAGVTQTPRYLIKTRGQQVTLSCSPISGHRSVSWYQQTPGQGLQFLFEYFSETQRNKGNFPGRFSGRQFSNSRSEMNVSTLELGDSALYLCASSLWGGGTEAFFGQGTRLTVV.

The V and J genes are TRBV7-2 and TRBJ2-2, with D hard to call. There are 14 residues in the CDR3. Trimming took off 3 bases at V and 5 bases at J, with 10 bases between the two ends. Germline CDR1 is SGHTA and CDR2 is FQGNSA. CDR3 amino acids: CASSFRVGTGELFF. CDR3 DNA: TGTGCCAGCAGCTTTCGTGTCGGTACCGGGGAGCTGTTTTTT.

V is TRBV28 and J is TRBJ2-1; TRBD1 is a possible D gene (5 bases). CDR3 length equals 12 residues. V was trimmed by 11 bases and J by 4 bases, leaving 12 bases between them. Germline assignment: CDR1 MDHEN and CDR2 SYDVKM. Here the CDR3 reads CAVGVAYNEQFF. Here the CDR3 DNA reads TGTGCCGTAGGGGTTGCATACAATGAGCAGTTCTTC. Looking up the rest from reference TRBV28 and TRBJ2-1 gives the full variable domain: DVKVTQSSRYLVKRTGEKVFLECVQDMDHENMFWYRQDPGLGLRLIYFSYDVKMKEKGDIPEGYSVSREKKERFSLILESASTNQTSMYLCAVGVAYNEQFFGPGTRLTVL.

The chain links TRBV5-1 to TRBJ2-2, with D possibly TRBD2 on 6 matching bases. CDR1 is SGHRS, CDR2 YFSETQ, per germline. Trimming took off 3 bases at V and 1 base at J, with 13 bases between the two ends. This CDR3 comprises 16 residues. For the CDR3, the DNA is TGCGCCAGCAGCTCGTCACTTAGCGGGAACACCGGGGAGCTGTTTTTT. Translated: CASSSSLSGNTGELFF.